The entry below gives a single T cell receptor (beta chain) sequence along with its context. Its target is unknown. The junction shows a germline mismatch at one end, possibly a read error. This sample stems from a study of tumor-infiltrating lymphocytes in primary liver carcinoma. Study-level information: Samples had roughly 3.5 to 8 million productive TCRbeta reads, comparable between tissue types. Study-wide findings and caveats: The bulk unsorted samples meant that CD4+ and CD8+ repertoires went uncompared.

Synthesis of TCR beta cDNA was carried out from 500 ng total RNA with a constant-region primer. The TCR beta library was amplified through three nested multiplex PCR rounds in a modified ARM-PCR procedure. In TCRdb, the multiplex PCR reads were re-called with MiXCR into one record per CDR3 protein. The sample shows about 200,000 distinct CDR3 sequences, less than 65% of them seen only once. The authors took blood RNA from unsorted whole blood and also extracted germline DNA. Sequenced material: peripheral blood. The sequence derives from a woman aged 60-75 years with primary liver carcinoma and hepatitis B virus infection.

For the CDR3, the DNA is TGTGCCAGCAGCCAAGAATACTCCTACGAGCAGTGGTTC. This encodes CASSQEYSYEQWF. V gene TRBV4-2 combines with J gene TRBJ2-7; no clear D gene. The CDR3 contains 13 residues. Germline CDR1 is LGHNA and CDR2 is YNFKEQ.